This TCR beta chain emerged from a study of T cells in tuberculosis. Comment on this clone: What it recognizes is unknown.

Here immunoSEQ multiplex PCR was the method, and the copy in TCRdb shows in-frame clones only, minus some. The sample shows 33,000 or so clones, 93% of them seen only once. Study-level results: Active tuberculosis patients had shorter CDR3-alpha; the beta difference was nonsignificant.

V was pared by 0 bases and J by 0 bases, with 5 bases of the junction left unmatched. This CDR3 is 17 amino acids long. Germline CDR1 reads SGHTS; CDR2 reads YDEGEE. The gene calls are TRBV5-8 and TRBJ2-3, with 9 bases matching TRBD2. The sample taken for sequencing was PBMCs. The TCR sequence derives from a donor under 30 with latent tuberculosis or without tuberculosis infection. The CDR3 is CASSLGLAELSTDTQYF. CDR3 in DNA: TGTGCCAGCAGCTTGGGACTAGCGGAACTTAGCACAGATACGCAGTATTTT. Full variable domain (remainder filled in from reference TRBV5-8 and TRBJ2-3): EAGVTQSPTHLIKTRGQQATLRCSPISGHTSVYWYQQALGLGLQFLLWYDEGEERNRGNFPPRFSGRQFPNYSSELNVNALELEDSALYLCASSLGLAELSTDTQYFGPGTRLTVL.